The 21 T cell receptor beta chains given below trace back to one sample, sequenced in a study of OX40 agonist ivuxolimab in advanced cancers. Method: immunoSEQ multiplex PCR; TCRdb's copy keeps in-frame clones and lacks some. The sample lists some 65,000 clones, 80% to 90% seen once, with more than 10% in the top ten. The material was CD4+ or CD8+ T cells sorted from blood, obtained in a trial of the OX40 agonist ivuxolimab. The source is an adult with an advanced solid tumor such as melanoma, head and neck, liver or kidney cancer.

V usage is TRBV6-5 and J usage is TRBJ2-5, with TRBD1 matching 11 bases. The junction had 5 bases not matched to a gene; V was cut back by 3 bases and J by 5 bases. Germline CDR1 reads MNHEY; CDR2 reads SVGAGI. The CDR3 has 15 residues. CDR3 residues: CASSYGGTGGETQYF. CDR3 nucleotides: TGTGCCAGCAGTTATGGGGGGACAGGGGGTGAGACCCAGTACTTC.

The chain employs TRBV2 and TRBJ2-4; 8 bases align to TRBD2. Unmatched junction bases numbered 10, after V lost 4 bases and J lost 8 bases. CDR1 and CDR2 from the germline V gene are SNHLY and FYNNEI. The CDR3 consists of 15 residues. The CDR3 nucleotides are TGTGCCAGCAGTGTCGGGAGGGCCGGAGTTGACATTCAGTACTTC. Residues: CASSVGRAGVDIQYF.

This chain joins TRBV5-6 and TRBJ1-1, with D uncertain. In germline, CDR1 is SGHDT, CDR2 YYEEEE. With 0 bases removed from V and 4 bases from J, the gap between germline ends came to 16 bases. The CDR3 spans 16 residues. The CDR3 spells CASSLGYSSHVTEAFF. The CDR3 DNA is TGTGCCAGCAGCTTGGGTTACAGTTCCCATGTCACTGAAGCTTTCTTT. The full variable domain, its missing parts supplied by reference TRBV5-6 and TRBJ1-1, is DAGVTQSPTHLIKTRGQQVTLRCSPKSGHDTVSWYQQALGQGPQFIFQYYEEEERQRGNFPDRFSGHQFPNYSSELNVNALLLGDSALYLCASSLGYSSHVTEAFFGQGTRLTVV.

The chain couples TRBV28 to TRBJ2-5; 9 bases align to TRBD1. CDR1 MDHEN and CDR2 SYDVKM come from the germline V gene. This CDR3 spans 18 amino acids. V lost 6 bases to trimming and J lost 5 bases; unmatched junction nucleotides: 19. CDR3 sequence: CASSPKQGALEGAETQYF. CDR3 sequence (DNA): TGTGCCAGCAGCCCCAAACAGGGGGCTCTTGAAGGCGCCGAGACCCAGTACTTC.

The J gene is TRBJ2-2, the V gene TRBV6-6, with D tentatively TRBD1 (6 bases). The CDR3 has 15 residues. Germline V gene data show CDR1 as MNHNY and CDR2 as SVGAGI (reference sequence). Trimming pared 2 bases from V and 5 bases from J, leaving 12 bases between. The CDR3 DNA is TGTGCCAGCAGTTACGCCCAGGGGAGTACCGGGGAGCTGTTTTTT. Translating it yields CASSYAQGSTGELFF.

This CDR3 is CASRDRGLGYTF. In nucleotides, the CDR3 is TGTGCCAGCAGGGACAGGGGGCTTGGCTACACCTTC. This sequence joins TRBV2 and TRBJ1-2; 11 positions match TRBD1. After removal of 6 bases from V and 7 bases from J, the junction contained 1 base not matched to a gene. Germline V CDR1 and CDR2: SNHLY, FYNNEI. The CDR3 has 12 residues.

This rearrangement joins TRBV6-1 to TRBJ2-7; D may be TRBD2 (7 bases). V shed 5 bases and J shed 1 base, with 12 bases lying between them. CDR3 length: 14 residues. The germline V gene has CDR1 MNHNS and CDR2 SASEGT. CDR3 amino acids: CASSQRGASYEQYF. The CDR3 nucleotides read TGTGCCAGCAGTCAACGGGGGGCGTCCTACGAGCAGTACTTC.

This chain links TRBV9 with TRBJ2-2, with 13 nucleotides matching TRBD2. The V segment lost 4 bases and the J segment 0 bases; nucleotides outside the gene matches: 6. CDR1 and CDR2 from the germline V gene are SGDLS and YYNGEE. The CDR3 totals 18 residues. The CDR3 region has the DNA TGTGCCAGCAGCTCTGGACTAGCGGGGGTCCCGAACACCGGGGAGCTGTTTTTT. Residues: CASSSGLAGVPNTGELFF.

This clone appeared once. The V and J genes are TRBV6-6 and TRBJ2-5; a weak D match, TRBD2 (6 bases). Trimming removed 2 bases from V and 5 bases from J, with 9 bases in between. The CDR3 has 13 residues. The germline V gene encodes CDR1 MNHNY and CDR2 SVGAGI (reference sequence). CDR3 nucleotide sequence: TGTGCCAGCAGTTACAGGGAGGTGGAGACCCAGTACTTC. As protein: CASSYREVETQYF.

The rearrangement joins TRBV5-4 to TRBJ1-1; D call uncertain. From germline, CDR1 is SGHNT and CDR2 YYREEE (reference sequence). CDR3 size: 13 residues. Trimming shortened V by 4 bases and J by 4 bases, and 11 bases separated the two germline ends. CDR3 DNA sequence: TGTGCCAGCAGCCTTACAAGTTCCACTGAAGCTTTCTTT. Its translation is CASSLTSSTEAFF.

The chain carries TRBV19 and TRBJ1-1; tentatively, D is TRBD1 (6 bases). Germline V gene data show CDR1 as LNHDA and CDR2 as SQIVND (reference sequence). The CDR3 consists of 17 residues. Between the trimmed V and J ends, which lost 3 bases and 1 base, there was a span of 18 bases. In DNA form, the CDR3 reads TGTGCCAGTAGTATTCGGCAGGGGTTCGGCACGAACACTGAAGCTTTCTTT. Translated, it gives CASSIRQGFGTNTEAFF.

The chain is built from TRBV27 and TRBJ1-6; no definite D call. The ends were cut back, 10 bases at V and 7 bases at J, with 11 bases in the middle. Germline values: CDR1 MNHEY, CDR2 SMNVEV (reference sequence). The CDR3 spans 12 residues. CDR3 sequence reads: CAIGRKNSPLHF. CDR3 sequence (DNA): TGTGCCATAGGACGGAAGAATTCACCCCTCCACTTT.

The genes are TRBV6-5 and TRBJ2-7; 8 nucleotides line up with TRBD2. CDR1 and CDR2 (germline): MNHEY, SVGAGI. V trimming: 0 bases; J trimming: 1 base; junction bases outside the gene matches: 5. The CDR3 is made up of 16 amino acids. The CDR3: CASSYSGVAGSYEQYF. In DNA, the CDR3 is TGTGCCAGCAGTTACTCTGGAGTAGCGGGGTCCTACGAGCAGTACTTC.

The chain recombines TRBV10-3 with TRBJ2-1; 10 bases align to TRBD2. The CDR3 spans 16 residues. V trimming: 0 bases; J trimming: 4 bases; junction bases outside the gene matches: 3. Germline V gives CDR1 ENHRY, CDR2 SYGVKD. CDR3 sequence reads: CAISESLAGEYNEQFF. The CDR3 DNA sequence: TGTGCCATCAGTGAGTCCCTAGCGGGAGAGTACAATGAGCAGTTCTTC.

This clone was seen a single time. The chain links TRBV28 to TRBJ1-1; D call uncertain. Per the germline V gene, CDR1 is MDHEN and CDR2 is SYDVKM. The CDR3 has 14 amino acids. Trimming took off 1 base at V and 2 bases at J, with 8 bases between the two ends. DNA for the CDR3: TGTGCCAGCAGTTTATTGACCGATAACACTGAAGCTTTCTTT. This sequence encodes CASSLLTDNTEAFF.

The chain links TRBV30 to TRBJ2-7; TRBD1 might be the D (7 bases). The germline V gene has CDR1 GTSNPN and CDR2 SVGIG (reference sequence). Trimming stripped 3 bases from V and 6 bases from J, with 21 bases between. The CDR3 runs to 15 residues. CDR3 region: CAWRGVEGAYPEQYF. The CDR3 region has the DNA TGTGCCTGGAGGGGGGTGGAGGGGGCATATCCCGAGCAGTACTTC.

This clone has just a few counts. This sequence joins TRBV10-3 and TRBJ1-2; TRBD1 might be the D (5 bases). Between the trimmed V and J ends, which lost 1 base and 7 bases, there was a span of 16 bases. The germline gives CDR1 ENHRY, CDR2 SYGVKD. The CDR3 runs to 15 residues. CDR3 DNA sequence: TGTGCCATCAGTGAGTTCCAGGGTATGGATGTTGGCTACACCTTC. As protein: CAISEFQGMDVGYTF.

CDR3 sequence reads: CASSPPTGASTDTQYF. In nucleotides, the CDR3 is TGTGCCAGCAGCCCCCCGACGGGGGCTAGCACAGATACGCAGTATTTT. The chain couples TRBV7-9 to TRBJ2-3; D might be TRBD1 or TRBD2, each matching 6 bases. The V end was cut by 5 bases, the J end by 0 bases, with 15 bases between. The CDR3 covers 16 residues. The germline CDR1 and CDR2 sequences are SEHNR and FQNEAQ (reference sequence).

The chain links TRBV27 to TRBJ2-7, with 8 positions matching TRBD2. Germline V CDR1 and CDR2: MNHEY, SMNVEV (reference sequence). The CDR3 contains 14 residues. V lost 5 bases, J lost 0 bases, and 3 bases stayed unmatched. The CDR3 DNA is TGTGCCAGCAGTAGAAGCGGGAGCTCCTACGAGCAGTACTTC. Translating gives CASSRSGSSYEQYF.

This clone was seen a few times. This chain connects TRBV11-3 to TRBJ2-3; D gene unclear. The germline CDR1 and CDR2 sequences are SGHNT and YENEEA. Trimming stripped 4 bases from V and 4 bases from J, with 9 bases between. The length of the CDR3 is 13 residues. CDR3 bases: TGTGCCAGCAGCTCGAGGCCGTCAGATACGCAGTATTTT. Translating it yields CASSSRPSDTQYF.

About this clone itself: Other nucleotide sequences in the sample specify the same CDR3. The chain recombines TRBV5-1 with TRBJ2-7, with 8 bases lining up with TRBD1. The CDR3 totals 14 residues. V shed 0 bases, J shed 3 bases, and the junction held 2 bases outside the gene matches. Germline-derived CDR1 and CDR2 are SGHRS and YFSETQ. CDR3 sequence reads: CASSLGGTGYEQYF. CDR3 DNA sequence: TGCGCCAGCAGCTTGGGCGGGACAGGCTACGAGCAGTACTTC.